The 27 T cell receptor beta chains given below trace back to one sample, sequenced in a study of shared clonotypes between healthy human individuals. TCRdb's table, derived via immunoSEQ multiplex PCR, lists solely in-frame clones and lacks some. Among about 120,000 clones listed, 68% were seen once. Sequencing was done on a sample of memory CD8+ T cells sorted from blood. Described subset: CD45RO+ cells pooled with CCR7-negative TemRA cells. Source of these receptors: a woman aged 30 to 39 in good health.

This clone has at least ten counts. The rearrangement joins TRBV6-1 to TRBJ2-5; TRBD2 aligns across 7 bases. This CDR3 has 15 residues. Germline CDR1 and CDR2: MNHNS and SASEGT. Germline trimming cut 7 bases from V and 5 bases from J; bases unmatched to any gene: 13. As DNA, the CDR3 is TGTGCCAGCACTCTCCAACTGGGAGGGTCGGAGACCCAGTACTTC. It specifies CASTLQLGGSETQYF.

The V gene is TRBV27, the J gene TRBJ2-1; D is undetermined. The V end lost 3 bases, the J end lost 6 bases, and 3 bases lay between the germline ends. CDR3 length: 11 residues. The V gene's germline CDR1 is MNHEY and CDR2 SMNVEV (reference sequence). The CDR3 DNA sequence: TGTGCCAGCAGTTTGGGCAATGAGCAGTTCTTC. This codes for CASSLGNEQFF.

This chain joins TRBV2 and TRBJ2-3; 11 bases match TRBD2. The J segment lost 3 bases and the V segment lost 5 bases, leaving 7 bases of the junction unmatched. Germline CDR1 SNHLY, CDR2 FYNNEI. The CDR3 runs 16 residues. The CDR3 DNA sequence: TGTGCCAGCAGTTTCCCACTAGCGGGAGTTACAGATACGCAGTATTTT. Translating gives CASSFPLAGVTDTQYF.

Written as DNA, the CDR3 is TGTGCCAGCAGCTTGGGGGGACTAGCGATAGAGACCCAGTACTTC. Translated, it gives CASSLGGLAIETQYF. V and J are TRBV5-4 and TRBJ2-5; 10 bases fit TRBD2. With 0 bases clipped from V and 4 bases from J, the junction kept 3 bases outside the gene matches. This CDR3 spans 15 amino acids. Per germline, CDR1 SGHNT and CDR2 YYREEE (reference sequence).

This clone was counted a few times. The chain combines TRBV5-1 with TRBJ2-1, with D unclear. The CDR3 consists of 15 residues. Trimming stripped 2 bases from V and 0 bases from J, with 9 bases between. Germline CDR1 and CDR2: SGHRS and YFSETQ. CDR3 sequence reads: CASSLFGTSYNEQFF. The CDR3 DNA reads TGCGCCAGCAGCTTATTCGGAACCTCCTACAATGAGCAGTTCTTC.

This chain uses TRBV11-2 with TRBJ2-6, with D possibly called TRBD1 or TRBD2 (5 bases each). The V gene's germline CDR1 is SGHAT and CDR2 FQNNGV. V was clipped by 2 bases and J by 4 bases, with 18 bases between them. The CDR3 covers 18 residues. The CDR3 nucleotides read TGTGCCAGCAGCTTAAGGGGTATGAGGGGTTCGGGGGCCAACGTCCTGACTTTC. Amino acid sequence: CASSLRGMRGSGANVLTF.

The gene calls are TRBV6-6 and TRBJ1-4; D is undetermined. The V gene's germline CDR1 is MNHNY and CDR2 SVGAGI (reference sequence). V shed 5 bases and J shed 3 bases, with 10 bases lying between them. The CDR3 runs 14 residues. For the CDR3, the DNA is TGTGCCAGCAGTCCGACTGTGTCTAATGAAAAACTGTTTTTT. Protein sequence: CASSPTVSNEKLFF.

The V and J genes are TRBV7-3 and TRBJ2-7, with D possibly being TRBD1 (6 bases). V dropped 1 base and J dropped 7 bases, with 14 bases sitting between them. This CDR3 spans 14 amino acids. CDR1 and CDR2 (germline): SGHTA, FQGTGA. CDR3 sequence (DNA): TGTGCCAGCAGCTTAAATACAGGGAACGTAGAGCAGTACTTC. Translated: CASSLNTGNVEQYF.

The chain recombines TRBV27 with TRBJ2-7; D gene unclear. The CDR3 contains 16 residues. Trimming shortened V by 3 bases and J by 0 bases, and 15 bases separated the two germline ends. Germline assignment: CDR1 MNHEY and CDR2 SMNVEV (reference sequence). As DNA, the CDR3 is TGTGCCAGCAGTTTTGGTGCGACGTCCGCCTCCTACGAGCAGTACTTC. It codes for CASSFGATSASYEQYF.

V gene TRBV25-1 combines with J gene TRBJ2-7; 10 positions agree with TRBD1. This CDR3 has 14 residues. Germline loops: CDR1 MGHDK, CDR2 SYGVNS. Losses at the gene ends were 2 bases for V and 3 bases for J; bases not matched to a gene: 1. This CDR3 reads CASSEGTGDYEQYF. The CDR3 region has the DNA TGTGCCAGCAGTGAAGGGACAGGGGACTACGAGCAGTACTTC.

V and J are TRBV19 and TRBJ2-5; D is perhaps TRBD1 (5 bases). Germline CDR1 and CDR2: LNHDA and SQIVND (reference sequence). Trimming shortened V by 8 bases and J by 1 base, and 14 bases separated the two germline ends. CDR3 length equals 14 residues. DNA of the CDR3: TGTGCCAGTGGCTCCTCAGGGTTCCAAGAGACCCAGTACTTC. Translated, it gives CASGSSGFQETQYF.

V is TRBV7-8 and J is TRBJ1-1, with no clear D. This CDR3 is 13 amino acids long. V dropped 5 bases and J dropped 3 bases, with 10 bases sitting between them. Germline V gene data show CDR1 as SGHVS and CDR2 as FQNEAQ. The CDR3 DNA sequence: TGTGCCAGCAGCCGTTGGGTTTACACTGAAGCTTTCTTT. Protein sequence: CASSRWVYTEAFF.

DNA of the CDR3: TGTGCCAGCAGCCTGTTTACCAGCAGTTACAATGAGCAGTTCTTC. This encodes CASSLFTSSYNEQFF. The chain links TRBV11-2 to TRBJ2-1; D is uncertain. CDR3 length: 15 residues. Trimming took off 5 bases at V and 4 bases at J, with 15 bases between the two ends. Germline loops: CDR1 SGHAT, CDR2 FQNNGV.

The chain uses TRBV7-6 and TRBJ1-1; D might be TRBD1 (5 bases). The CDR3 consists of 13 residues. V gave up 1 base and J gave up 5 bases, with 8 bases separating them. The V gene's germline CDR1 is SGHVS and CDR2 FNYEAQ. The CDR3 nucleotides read TGTGCCAGCAGCTTAGTGCGGGGGACTGAAGCTTTCTTT. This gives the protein CASSLVRGTEAFF.

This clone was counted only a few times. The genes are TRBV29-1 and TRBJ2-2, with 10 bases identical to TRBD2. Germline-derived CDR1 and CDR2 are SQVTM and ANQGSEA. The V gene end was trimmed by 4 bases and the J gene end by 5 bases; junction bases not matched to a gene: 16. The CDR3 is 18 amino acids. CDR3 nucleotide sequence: TGCAGCGTTGCGACGATTCCAGCGGGAGGGCCAGGGACCGGGGAGCTGTTTTTT. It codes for CSVATIPAGGPGTGELFF.

CDR3 bases: TGTGCCAGCAGCCAAACCGGGGGGAGGAACCTACAGTATTTT. This codes for CASSQTGGRNLQYF. The chain carries TRBV14 and TRBJ2-3; 7 positions agree with TRBD2. Germline V lookup: CDR1 SGHDN, CDR2 FVKESK. This CDR3 has 14 residues. Unmatched junction bases numbered 11, after V lost 2 bases and J lost 12 bases.

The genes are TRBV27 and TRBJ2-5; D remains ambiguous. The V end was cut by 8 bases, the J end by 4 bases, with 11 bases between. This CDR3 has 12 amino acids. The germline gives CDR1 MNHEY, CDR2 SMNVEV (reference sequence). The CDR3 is CASRSNGETQYF. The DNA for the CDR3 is TGTGCCAGCCGATCTAATGGAGAGACCCAGTACTTC.

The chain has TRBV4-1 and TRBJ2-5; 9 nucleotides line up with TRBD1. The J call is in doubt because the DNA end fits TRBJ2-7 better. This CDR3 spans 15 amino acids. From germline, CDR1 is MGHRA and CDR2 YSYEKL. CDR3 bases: TGCGCCAGCAGCCCTGGACAGGGGAGCTCCTACGAGCAGTACTTC. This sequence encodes CASSPGQGSSYEQYF.

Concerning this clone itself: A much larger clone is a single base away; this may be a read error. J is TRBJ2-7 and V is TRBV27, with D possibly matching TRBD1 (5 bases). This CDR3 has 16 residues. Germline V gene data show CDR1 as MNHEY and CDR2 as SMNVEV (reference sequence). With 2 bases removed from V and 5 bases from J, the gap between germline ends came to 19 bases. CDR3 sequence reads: CASSLLVDTVPHEQYF. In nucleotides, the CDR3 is TGTGCCAGCAGTTTACTAGTGGACACGGTTCCCCACGAGCAGTACTTC.

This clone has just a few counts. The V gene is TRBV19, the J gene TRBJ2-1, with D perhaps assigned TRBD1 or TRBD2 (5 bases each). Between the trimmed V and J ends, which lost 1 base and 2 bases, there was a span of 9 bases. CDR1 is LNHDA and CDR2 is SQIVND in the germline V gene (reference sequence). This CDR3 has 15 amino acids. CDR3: CASSIAGPTYNEQFF. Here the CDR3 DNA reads TGTGCCAGTAGTATAGCGGGACCCACCTACAATGAGCAGTTCTTC.

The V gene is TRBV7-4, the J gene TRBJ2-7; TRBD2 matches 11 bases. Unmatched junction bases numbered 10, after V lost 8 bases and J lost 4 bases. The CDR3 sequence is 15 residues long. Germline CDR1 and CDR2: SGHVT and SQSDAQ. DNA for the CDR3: TGTGCCAGCGGCGGACTAGCGGGCATGCGGTACGAGCAGTACTTC. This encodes CASGGLAGMRYEQYF.

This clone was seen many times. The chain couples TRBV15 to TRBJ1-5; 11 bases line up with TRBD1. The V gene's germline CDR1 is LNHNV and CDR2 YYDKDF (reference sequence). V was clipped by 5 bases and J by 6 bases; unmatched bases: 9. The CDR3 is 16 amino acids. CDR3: CATSSKTGTGGQPQHF. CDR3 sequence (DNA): TGTGCCACCAGCTCTAAAACCGGGACAGGGGGTCAGCCCCAGCATTTT.

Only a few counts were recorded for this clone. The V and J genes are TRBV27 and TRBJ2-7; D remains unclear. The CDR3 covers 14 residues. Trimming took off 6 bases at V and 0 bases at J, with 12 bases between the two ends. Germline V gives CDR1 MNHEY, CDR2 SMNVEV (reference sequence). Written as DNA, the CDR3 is TGTGCCAGCAGCACGACGGACGGCTCCTACGAGCAGTACTTC. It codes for CASSTTDGSYEQYF.

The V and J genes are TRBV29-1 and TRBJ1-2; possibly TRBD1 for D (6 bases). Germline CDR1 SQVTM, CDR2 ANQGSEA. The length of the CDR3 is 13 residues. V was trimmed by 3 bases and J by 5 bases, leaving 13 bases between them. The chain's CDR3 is CSVERTDQYGYTF. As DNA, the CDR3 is TGCAGCGTTGAGAGGACAGACCAATATGGCTACACCTTC. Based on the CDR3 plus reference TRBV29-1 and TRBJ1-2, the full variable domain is SAVISQKPSRDICQRGTSLTIQCQVDSQVTMMFWYRQQPGQSLTLIATANQGSEATYESGFVIDKFPISRPNLTFSTLTVSNMSPEDSSIYLCSVERTDQYGYTFGSGTRLTVV.

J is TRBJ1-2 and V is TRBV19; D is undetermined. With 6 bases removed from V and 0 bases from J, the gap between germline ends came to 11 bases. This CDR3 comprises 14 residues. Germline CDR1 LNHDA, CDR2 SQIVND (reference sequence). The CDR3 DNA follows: TGTGCCAGTAGACTACACGGAGCTAACTATGGCTACACCTTC. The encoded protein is CASRLHGANYGYTF.

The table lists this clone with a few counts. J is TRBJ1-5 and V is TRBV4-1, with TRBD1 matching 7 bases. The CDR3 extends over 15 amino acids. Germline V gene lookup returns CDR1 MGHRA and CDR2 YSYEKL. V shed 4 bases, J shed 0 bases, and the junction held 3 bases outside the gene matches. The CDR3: CASSRGTVSNQPQHF. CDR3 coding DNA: TGCGCCAGCAGCCGCGGGACAGTTAGCAATCAGCCCCAGCATTTT.

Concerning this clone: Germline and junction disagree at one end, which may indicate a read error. CDR3 coding DNA: TGTGCCAGCAGTGATTGGACTAGCGGGAGACCCGAGCAGTACTTC. This sequence encodes CASSDWTSGRPEQYF. This sequence joins TRBV10-3 and TRBJ2-5, with TRBD2 matching 13 bases. TRBJ2-7 explains the end of the DNA better; the J call may be wrong. In germline, CDR1 is ENHRY, CDR2 SYGVKD. This CDR3 contains 15 residues.